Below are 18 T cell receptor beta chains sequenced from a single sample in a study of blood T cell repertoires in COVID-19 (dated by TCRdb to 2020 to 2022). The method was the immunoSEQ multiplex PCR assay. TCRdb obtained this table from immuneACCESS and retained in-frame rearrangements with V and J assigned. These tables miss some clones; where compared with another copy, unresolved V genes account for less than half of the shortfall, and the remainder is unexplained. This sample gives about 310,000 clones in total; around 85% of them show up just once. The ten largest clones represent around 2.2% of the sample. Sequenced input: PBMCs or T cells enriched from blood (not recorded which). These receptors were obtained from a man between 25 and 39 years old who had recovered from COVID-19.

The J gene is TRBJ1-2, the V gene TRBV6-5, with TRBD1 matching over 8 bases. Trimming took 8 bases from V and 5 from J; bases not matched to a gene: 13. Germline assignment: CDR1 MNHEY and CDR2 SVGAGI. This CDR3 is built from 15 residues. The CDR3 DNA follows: TGTGCCAGCGATACTACCTTGACAGGGGCTTATGGCTACACCTTC. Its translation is CASDTTLTGAYGYTF.

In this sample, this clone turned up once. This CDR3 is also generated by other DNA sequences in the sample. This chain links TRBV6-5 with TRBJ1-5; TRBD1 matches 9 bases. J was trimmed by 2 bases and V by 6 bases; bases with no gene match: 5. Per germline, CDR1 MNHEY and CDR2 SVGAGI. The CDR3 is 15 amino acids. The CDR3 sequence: CASRPQGAGNQPQHF. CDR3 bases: TGTGCCAGCAGACCACAGGGGGCGGGCAATCAGCCCCAGCATTTT.

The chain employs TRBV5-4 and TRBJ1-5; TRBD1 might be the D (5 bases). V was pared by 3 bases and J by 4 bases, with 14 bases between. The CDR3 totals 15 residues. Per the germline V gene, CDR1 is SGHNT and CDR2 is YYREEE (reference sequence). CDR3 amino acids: CASSYQGKGNQPQHF. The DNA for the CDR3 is TGTGCCAGCAGCTACCAGGGTAAAGGTAATCAGCCCCAGCATTTT.

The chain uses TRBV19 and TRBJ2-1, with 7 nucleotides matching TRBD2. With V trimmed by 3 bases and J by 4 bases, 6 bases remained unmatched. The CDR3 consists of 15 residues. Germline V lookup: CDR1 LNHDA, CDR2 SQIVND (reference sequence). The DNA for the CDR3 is TGTGCCAGTAGTATCTCGCGGGGGTTATACAATGAGCAGTTCTTC. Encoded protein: CASSISRGLYNEQFF.

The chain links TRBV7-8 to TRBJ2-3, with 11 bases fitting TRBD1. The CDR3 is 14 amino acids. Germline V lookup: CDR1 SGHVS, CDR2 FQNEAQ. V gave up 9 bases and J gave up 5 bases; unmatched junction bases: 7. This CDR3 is CASTGTGGLDTQYF. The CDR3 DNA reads TGTGCCAGTACCGGGACAGGGGGTTTAGATACGCAGTATTTT. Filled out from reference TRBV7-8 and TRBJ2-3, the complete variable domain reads GAGVSQSPRYKVAKRGQDVALRCDPISGHVSLFWYQQALGQGPEFLTYFQNEAQLDKSGLPSDRFFAERPEGSVSTLKIQRTQQEDSAVYLCASTGTGGLDTQYFGPGTRLTVL.

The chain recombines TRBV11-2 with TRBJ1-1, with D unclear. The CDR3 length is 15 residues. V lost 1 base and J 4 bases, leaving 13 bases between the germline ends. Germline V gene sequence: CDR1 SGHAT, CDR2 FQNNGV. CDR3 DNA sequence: TGTGCCAGCAGCTTAGTTCCGGGAGTGGGCACTGAAGCTTTCTTT. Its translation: CASSLVPGVGTEAFF. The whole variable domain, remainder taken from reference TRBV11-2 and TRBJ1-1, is EAGVAQSPRYKIIEKRQSVAFWCNPISGHATLYWYQQILGQGPKLLIQFQNNGVVDDSQLPKDRFSAERLKGVDSTLKIQPAKLEDSAVYLCASSLVPGVGTEAFFGQGTRLTVV.

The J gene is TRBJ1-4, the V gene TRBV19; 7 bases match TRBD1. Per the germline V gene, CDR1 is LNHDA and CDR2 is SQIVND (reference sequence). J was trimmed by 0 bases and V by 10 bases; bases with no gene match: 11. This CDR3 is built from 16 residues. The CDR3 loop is CATNDRAFATNEKLFF. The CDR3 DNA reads TGTGCCACAAACGACAGGGCATTTGCAACTAATGAAAAACTGTTTTTT.

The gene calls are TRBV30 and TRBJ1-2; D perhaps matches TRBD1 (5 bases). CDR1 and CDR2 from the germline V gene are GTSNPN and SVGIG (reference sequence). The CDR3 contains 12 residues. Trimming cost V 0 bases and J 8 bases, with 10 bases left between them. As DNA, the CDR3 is TGTGCCTGGAGTGTAAAGGGGTACGGCTACACCTTC. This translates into CAWSVKGYGYTF. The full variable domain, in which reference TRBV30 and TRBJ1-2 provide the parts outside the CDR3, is SQTIHQWPATLVQPVGSPLSLECTVEGTSNPNLYWYRQAAGRGLQLLFYSVGIGQISSEVPQNLSASRPQDRQFILSSKKLLLSDSGFYLCAWSVKGYGYTFGSGTRLTVV.

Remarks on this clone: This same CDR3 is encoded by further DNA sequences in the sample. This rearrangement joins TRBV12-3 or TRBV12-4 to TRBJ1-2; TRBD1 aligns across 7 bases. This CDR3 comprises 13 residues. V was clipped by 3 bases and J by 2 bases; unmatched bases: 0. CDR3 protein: CASSLDRNYGYTF. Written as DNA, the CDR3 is TGTGCCAGCAGTTTGGACAGGAACTATGGCTACACCTTC.

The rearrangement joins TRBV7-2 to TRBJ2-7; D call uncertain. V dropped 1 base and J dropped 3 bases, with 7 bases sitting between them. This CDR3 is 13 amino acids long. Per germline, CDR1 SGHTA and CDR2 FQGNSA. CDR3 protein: CASSLDNFYEQYF. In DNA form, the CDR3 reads TGTGCCAGCAGCTTAGATAATTTCTACGAGCAGTACTTC. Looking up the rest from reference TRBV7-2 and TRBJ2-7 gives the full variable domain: GAGVSQSPSNKVTEKGKDVELRCDPISGHTALYWYRQSLGQGLEFLIYFQGNSAPDKSGLPSDRFSAERTGGSVSTLTIQRTQQEDSAVYLCASSLDNFYEQYFGPGTRLTVT.

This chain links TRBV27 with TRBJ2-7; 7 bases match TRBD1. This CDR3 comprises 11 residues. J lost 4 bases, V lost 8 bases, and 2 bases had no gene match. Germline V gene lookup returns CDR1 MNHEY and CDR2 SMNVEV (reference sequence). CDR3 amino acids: CASRQGYEQYF. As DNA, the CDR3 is TGTGCCAGCCGACAGGGATACGAGCAGTACTTC.

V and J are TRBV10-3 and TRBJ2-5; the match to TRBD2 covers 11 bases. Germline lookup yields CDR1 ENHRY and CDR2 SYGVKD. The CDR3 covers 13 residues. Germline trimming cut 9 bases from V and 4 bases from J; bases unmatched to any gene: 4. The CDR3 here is CAISGTSGETQYF. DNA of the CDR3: TGTGCCATAAGCGGGACTAGCGGAGAGACCCAGTACTTC.

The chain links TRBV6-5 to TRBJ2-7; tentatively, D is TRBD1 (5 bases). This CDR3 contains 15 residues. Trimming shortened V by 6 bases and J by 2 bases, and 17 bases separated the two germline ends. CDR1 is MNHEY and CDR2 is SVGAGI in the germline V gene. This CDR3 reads CASRAQGFVPYEQYF. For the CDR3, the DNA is TGTGCCAGCAGGGCGCAGGGTTTCGTGCCCTACGAGCAGTACTTC.

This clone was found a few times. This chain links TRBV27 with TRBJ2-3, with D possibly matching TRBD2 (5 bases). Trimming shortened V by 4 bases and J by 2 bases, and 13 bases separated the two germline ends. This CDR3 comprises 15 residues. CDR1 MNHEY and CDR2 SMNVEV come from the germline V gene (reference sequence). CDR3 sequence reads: CASSSGGIVTDTQYF. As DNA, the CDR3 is TGTGCCAGCAGTTCCGGAGGTATCGTCACAGATACGCAGTATTTT.

CDR3 in DNA: TGTGCCAGCAGCCCCACCCGGGGAGCGGGGGTCCCAGATACGCAGTATTTT. Residues: CASSPTRGAGVPDTQYF. V is TRBV7-9 and J is TRBJ2-3; 8 positions agree with TRBD2. This CDR3 region has 17 residues. With 5 bases clipped from V and 4 bases from J, the junction kept 14 bases outside the gene matches. Germline V lookup: CDR1 SEHNR, CDR2 FQNEAQ (reference sequence).

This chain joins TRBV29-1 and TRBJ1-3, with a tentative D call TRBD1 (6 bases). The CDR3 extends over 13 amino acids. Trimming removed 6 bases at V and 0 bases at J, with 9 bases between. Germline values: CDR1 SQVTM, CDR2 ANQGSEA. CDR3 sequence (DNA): TGCAGCGTAACAGGGCCCTCTGGAAACACCATATATTTT. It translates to CSVTGPSGNTIYF.

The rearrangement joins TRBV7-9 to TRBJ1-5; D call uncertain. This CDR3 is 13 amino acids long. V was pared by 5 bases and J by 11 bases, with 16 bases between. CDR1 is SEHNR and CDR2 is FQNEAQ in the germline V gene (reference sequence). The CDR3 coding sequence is TGTGCCAGCAGCCCACCAAGAGAATCGGCCCAGCATTTT. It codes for CASSPPRESAQHF.

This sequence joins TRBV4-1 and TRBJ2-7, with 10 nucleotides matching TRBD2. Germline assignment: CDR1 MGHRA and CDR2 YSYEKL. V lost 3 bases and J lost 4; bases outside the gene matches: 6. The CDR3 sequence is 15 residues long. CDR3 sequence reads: CASSQIEAGGYEQYF. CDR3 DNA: TGCGCCAGCAGCCAGATAGAAGCGGGGGGGTACGAGCAGTACTTC.